What follows is one T cell receptor beta chain and its context. Thawed, overnight-rested PBMC were stained with GMM-loaded CD1B tetramer, viability dye and anti-CD3, then sorted. The CD1B tetramers carried C32 glucose monomycolate purified from Rhodococcus equi. Before cryopreservation, the sorted PBMC lost their CD14-expressing monocytes. Tetramer-negative cells, 75,000 to 100,000 per donor, were also sorted. This specimen comes from a study of T cells in tuberculosis. General observations from the study: T cells binding CD1B-GMM tetramer weakly possibly escaped the sort.

Germline CDR1 is SGHTA and CDR2 is FQGNSA. Trimming at V came to 4 bases and at J to 7 bases, leaving 9 bases not matched to a gene. The CDR3 is 17 amino acids. Sequencing of TCR-alpha and TCR-beta chains was unpaired. Sequencing was performed with immunoSEQ multiplex PCR; in TCRdb, only in-frame clones are kept and a portion is missing. The repertoire holds 85,000 to 100,000 clones, with under 95% as singletons. What was sequenced was CD1b-GMM tetramer-negative cells sorted from PBMCs. V and J are TRBV7-2 and TRBJ2-1; 14 nucleotides line up with TRBD2. The TCR originated in an adult woman with latent tuberculosis. The CDR3 DNA sequence: TGTGCCAGCAGCTCGTACCCGGGACTAGCGGGGGTGAATGAGCAGTTCTTC. Its protein product is CASSSYPGLAGVNEQFF.